This TCR beta chain was sequenced during a study of human T cells and chemical hapten exposure. Study summary: The sensitizing agent was 2% DPC, placed on about 2 cm by about 2 cm of upper inner arm skin. Epicutaneous patch tests delivered 0.01% DPC to the upper back, with evaluation at 6 days.

Regarding time point: pre-sensitization, week 0. The sample's treatment: therapeutic diphenylcyclopropenone sensitization with weekly scalp DPC. Notes on the study in general: Patch test score showed a positive correlation with PT1 expanded TCR counts.

A single record per CDR3 protein comes from TCRdb applying MiXCR to the RACE reads. The repertoire consists of 80,000 to 100,000 distinct CDR3 sequences, with 9.5% to 14% occurring once and the leading ten covering about 3.1%. This clonotype was seen only once. What it binds is not known. After removal of 0 bases from V and 7 bases from J, the junction contained 10 bases not matched to a gene. The CDR3 sequence is 16 residues long. CDR1 and CDR2 from the germline V gene are MGHRA and YSYEKL. The receptor was derived from a woman in her sixties with alopecia areata. Some clones in this sample may be carry-over from other donors' samples. The chain combines TRBV4-1 with TRBJ2-7, with 9 bases fitting TRBD2. The source material was whole blood, sampled in connection with sensitization to the hapten diphenylcyclopropenone (DPC). CDR3 sequence: CASSQDRRGGRKEQYF. CDR3 sequence (DNA): TGCGCCAGCAGCCAAGATAGGCGGGGGGGCCGGAAGGAGCAGTACTTC.